The 11 T cell receptor beta chains below were found in one sample sequenced in a study of cytomegalovirus exposure and HLA in healthy donors. A multiplex PCR was run with 60 Vbeta primers and 13 Jbeta primers. Method: immunoSEQ multiplex PCR; TCRdb's copy keeps in-frame clones and lacks some. The sample shows 150,000 to 200,000 clones, roughly 80% of them seen only once. The sequencing input was PBMCs. All receptors derive from a man aged 18 to 35 in good health and CMV-seropositive.

V is TRBV27 and J is TRBJ2-3; 13 nucleotides line up with TRBD2. CDR3 size: 15 residues. V lost 10 bases to trimming and J lost 2 bases; unmatched junction nucleotides: 6. The germline V gene has CDR1 MNHEY and CDR2 SMNVEV (reference sequence). The CDR3 spells CATLTSGRPTDTQYF. The CDR3 bases are TGTGCCACCTTGACTAGCGGGAGGCCCACAGATACGCAGTATTTT.

CDR3 in DNA: TGTGCCAGCAGCTTAGGGCAGGGGGCTGACGAGCAGTACTTC. Residues: CASSLGQGADEQYF. The chain is built from TRBV7-9 and TRBJ2-7, with 8 bases fitting TRBD1. The CDR3 length is 14 residues. Trimming cost V 1 base and J 5 bases; bases outside gene matches: 4. Per germline, CDR1 SEHNR and CDR2 FQNEAQ (reference sequence).

CDR3 sequence (DNA): TGTGCCAGCAGCGCGGGGGGCTACAATGAGCAGTTCTTC. This codes for CASSAGGYNEQFF. The chain carries TRBV5-4 and TRBJ2-1, with 8 bases aligning to TRBD2. CDR3 length equals 13 residues. The ends lost 4 bases at V and 3 bases at J; junction bases unmatched: 0. Germline CDR1 and CDR2: SGHNT and YYREEE (reference sequence). Based on the CDR3 plus reference TRBV5-4 and TRBJ2-1, the full variable domain is ETGVTQSPTHLIKTRGQQVTLRCSSQSGHNTVSWYQQALGQGPQFIFQYYREEENGRGNFPPRFSGLQFPNYSSELNVNALELDDSALYLCASSAGGYNEQFFGPGTRLTVL.

The chain has TRBV28 and TRBJ1-2; D unclear. CDR3 length equals 15 residues. The V end was cut by 2 bases, the J end by 8 bases, with 18 bases between. Germline values: CDR1 MDHEN, CDR2 SYDVKM. The CDR3 DNA is TGTGCCAGCAGTTTAGTCGGCAGTAGCTATGTGGGCTACACCTTC. It encodes CASSLVGSSYVGYTF.

The J gene is TRBJ1-1, the V gene TRBV18, with TRBD1 matching 10 bases. CDR1 KGHSH and CDR2 LQKENI come from the germline V gene. The CDR3 loop spans 14 amino acids. V lost 6 bases and J lost 3; bases outside the gene matches: 4. Here the CDR3 reads CASSRDRGDTEAFF. CDR3 bases: TGTGCCAGCTCCCGGGACAGGGGAGACACTGAAGCTTTCTTT.

J is TRBJ1-1 and V is TRBV28; D gene unclear. The CDR3 runs to 11 residues. V lost 4 bases, J lost 11 bases, and 11 bases lay in between. From germline, CDR1 is MDHEN and CDR2 SYDVKM. For the CDR3, the DNA is TGTGCCAGCAGTTCTGTTATCGTGGCTTTCTTT. Protein product: CASSSVIVAFF.

This sequence joins TRBV6-6 and TRBJ1-1; D not certain. This CDR3 is built from 14 residues. Deletions cut 0 bases from V and 7 bases from J, with 12 bases between. Germline lookup yields CDR1 MNHNY and CDR2 SVGAGI (reference sequence). CDR3: CASSYSGRLSEAFF. In nucleotides, the CDR3 is TGTGCCAGCAGTTACTCGGGGAGGTTAAGTGAAGCTTTCTTT.

The chain couples TRBV6-6 to TRBJ1-1, with 7 bases identical to TRBD1. In germline, CDR1 is MNHNY, CDR2 SVGAGI (reference sequence). The CDR3 consists of 16 residues. V trimming: 6 bases; J trimming: 4 bases; junction bases outside the gene matches: 14. Here the CDR3 reads CASSLTGQFGGTEAFF. DNA of the CDR3: TGTGCCAGCAGCCTAACGGGACAGTTCGGTGGCACTGAAGCTTTCTTT.

The chain uses TRBV25-1 and TRBJ2-5, with TRBD1 matching 9 bases. Judging by the DNA end, TRBJ2-7 fits better; the J call may be wrong. Germline V lookup: CDR1 MGHDK, CDR2 SYGVNS. The CDR3 loop spans 15 amino acids. The CDR3 protein is CASSGGQGFSYEQYF. CDR3 coding DNA: TGTGCCAGCAGTGGAGGACAGGGGTTCTCCTACGAGCAGTACTTC.

J is TRBJ2-7 and V is TRBV9, with D possibly matching TRBD2 (6 bases). In germline, CDR1 is SGDLS, CDR2 YYNGEE. V was shortened by 0 bases and J by 7 bases, with 11 bases between the two germline ends. CDR3 length: 13 residues. The CDR3 loop reads CASSVGDSSEQYF. CDR3 in DNA: TGTGCCAGCAGCGTAGGGGACTCCTCTGAGCAGTACTTC. Combining the CDR3 with reference TRBV9 and TRBJ2-7 gives the whole variable domain DSGVTQTPKHLITATGQRVTLRCSPRSGDLSVYWYQQSLDQGLQFLIQYYNGEERAKGNILERFSAQQFPDLHSELNLSSLELGDSALYFCASSVGDSSEQYFGPGTRLTVT.

There are a few counts of this clone. The chain links TRBV27 to TRBJ1-2; D gene ambiguous. Germline-derived CDR1 and CDR2 are MNHEY and SMNVEV (reference sequence). The CDR3 spans 13 residues. Trimming cost V 2 bases and J 7 bases, with 11 bases left between them. The CDR3 coding sequence is TGTGCCAGCAGTTTAAGGGCGGGTTGTGGCTACACCTTC. This codes for CASSLRAGCGYTF.